This T cell receptor (beta chain) was identified during a study of Ad26.COV2.S vaccination and SARS-CoV-2 variants. Assay used: immunoSEQ multiplex PCR; TCRdb lists only in-frame clones, some missing. The table records around 350,000 clones, under 95% of them present only once. Remarks on this clone: As yet, its antigen is unknown.

The germline gives CDR1 LGHNT, CDR2 FRNRAP. Between the trimmed V and J ends, which lost 1 base and 7 bases, there was a span of 8 bases. This CDR3 is 14 amino acids long. General study points: Spike-specific CD8+ and CD4+ T cell responses reportedly showed substantial breadth after vaccination. People who got the vaccine had more spike-specific TCR breadth than people who got placebo.

The sample consisted of peripheral blood, taken after recovery from COVID-19. The chain joins TRBV12-5 to TRBJ1-6, with a weak D call TRBD1 (6 bases). The sequence was obtained from a human donor who had recovered from COVID-19. The CDR3 nucleotides are TGTGCTAGTGGTTTGGAAACAGGGAATTCACCCCTCCACTTT. As protein: CASGLETGNSPLHF.